The next 23 T cell receptor beta chains were all read from a single sample in a study of cytomegalovirus exposure and HLA in healthy donors. This PCR relied on a set of 60 Vbeta primers and 13 Jbeta primers. Using immunoSEQ multiplex PCR, the repertoire was profiled, and TCRdb retains in-frame clones only, with some absent. The table lists over 150,000 clones, about four fifths of them singletons. The sample taken for sequencing was PBMCs. The receptors here all came from a woman between 50 and 59 years old in good health and CMV-seronegative.

This clone was seen a handful of times. V gene TRBV29-1 combines with J gene TRBJ1-1; perhaps TRBD1 as D (6 bases). The germline gives CDR1 SQVTM, CDR2 ANQGSEA. CDR3 length: 13 residues. Trimming removed 7 bases from V and 4 bases from J, with 16 bases in between. CDR3 loop: CSAGDITITEAFF. The CDR3 DNA reads as TGCAGCGCTGGGGACATCACTATCACTGAAGCTTTCTTT.

The chain joins TRBV28 to TRBJ1-1; maybe TRBD1 (5 bases). CDR3 length: 12 amino acids. V lost 3 bases, J lost 9 bases, and 11 bases lay in between. Per the germline V gene, CDR1 is MDHEN and CDR2 is SYDVKM. CDR3 loop: CASSFRGSKAFF. The CDR3 coding sequence is TGTGCCAGCAGTTTCCGGGGGAGTAAAGCTTTCTTT.

This clone has a single count. The chain employs TRBV2 and TRBJ2-7, with 8 nucleotides matching TRBD2. In germline, CDR1 is SNHLY, CDR2 FYNNEI. Trimming took 10 bases from V and 2 from J; bases not matched to a gene: 7. This CDR3 region has 13 residues. The chain's CDR3 is CANGREVAYEQYF. The CDR3, as DNA: TGTGCCAACGGGAGGGAGGTGGCCTACGAGCAGTACTTC.

The chain employs TRBV10-3 and TRBJ2-1, with D maybe TRBD2 (6 bases). Germline values: CDR1 ENHRY, CDR2 SYGVKD. Trimming pared 7 bases from V and 0 bases from J, leaving 16 bases between. The CDR3 has 16 amino acids. The CDR3 sequence is CAIMGHLATSYNEQFF. CDR3 nucleotide sequence: TGTGCCATCATGGGCCACCTAGCGACCTCCTACAATGAGCAGTTCTTC.

The chain links TRBV7-9 to TRBJ2-3, with TRBD1 identical over 9 bases. Losses at the gene ends were 1 base for V and 3 bases for J; bases not matched to a gene: 2. Germline V gene sequence: CDR1 SEHNR, CDR2 FQNEAQ (reference sequence). There are 15 residues in the CDR3. CDR3 protein: CASSLDRGRTDTQYF. As DNA, the CDR3 is TGTGCCAGCAGCTTAGACAGGGGGCGGACAGATACGCAGTATTTT.

This rearrangement joins TRBV5-5 to TRBJ2-7; D might be TRBD2 (5 bases). Germline values: CDR1 SGHKS, CDR2 YYEKEE (reference sequence). The germline V and J ends were trimmed by 1 base and 2 bases, with 13 bases remaining between them. This CDR3 region has 15 residues. CDR3 nucleotide sequence: TGTGCCAGCAGCTTGTACGCAGCGGTCCCCTACGAGCAGTACTTC. Translation gives CASSLYAAVPYEQYF.

The chain couples TRBV27 to TRBJ2-7; 9 bases are a match to TRBD2. CDR3 length: 15 residues. The trim removed 5 bases at V and 2 bases at J, leaving 7 bases unmatched. Germline V CDR1 and CDR2: MNHEY, SMNVEV (reference sequence). The CDR3 region is CASSTREGLTYEQYF. The CDR3 nucleotides read TGTGCCAGCAGTACGCGGGAGGGATTAACCTACGAGCAGTACTTC.

This clone was seen a single time. The chain employs TRBV7-9 and TRBJ1-1; 9 bases match TRBD1. Germline trimming cut 4 bases from V and 1 base from J; bases unmatched to any gene: 4. Germline-derived CDR1 and CDR2 are SEHNR and FQNEAQ (reference sequence). The CDR3 length is 15 residues. This CDR3 is CASSWTGERNTEAFF. The CDR3 nucleotides are TGTGCCAGCAGCTGGACAGGGGAAAGGAACACTGAAGCTTTCTTT.

Only one count was recorded for this clone. The chain recombines TRBV5-4 with TRBJ1-2; 11 nucleotides line up with TRBD1. Unmatched junction bases numbered 6, after V lost 4 bases and J lost 7 bases. The germline gives CDR1 SGHNT, CDR2 YYREEE (reference sequence). The CDR3 has 14 residues. CDR3 nucleotides: TGTGCCAGCAGCGTCGGGGGACAGGGGGGTGGCTACACCTTC. Translation gives CASSVGGQGGGYTF. Combining the CDR3 with reference TRBV5-4 and TRBJ1-2 gives the whole variable domain ETGVTQSPTHLIKTRGQQVTLRCSSQSGHNTVSWYQQALGQGPQFIFQYYREEENGRGNFPPRFSGLQFPNYSSELNVNALELDDSALYLCASSVGGQGGGYTFGSGTRLTVV.

The chain has TRBV20-1 and TRBJ1-1; D gene unclear. Germline assignment: CDR1 DFQATT and CDR2 SNEGSKA (reference sequence). CDR3 length equals 11 residues. The V and J ends lost 6 bases and 6 bases respectively, with 11 bases between them. Written as DNA, the CDR3 is TGCAGTGCAACTCCGGGAGCTGAAGCTTTCTTT. Its translation is CSATPGAEAFF.

This clone was found a few times. CDR3 DNA sequence: TGTGCCAGCAAAGCGGGGGCCCCTTACGAGCAGTACTTC. Amino acids: CASKAGAPYEQYF. The V and J genes are TRBV7-2 and TRBJ2-7, with 8 bases matching TRBD2. V dropped 7 bases and J dropped 4; count of bases not matched to a gene: 6. Germline V gene lookup returns CDR1 SGHTA and CDR2 FQGNSA. CDR3 length equals 13 residues.

The chain uses TRBV4-1 and TRBJ1-6, with a weak D call TRBD1 (6 bases). Germline-derived CDR1 and CDR2 are MGHRA and YSYEKL. This CDR3 is built from 19 residues. V lost 2 bases to trimming and J lost 7 bases, with 24 bases between them. The CDR3 region is CASSQRHPFGGGDNSPLHF. In DNA form, the CDR3 reads TGCGCCAGCAGCCAACGGCACCCCTTTGGCGGGGGCGACAATTCACCCCTCCACTTT.

The gene calls are TRBV11-2 and TRBJ1-2; 7 nucleotides agree with TRBD1. The CDR3 is 14 residues long. Trimming removed 3 bases from V and 3 bases from J; junction bases left unmatched: 4. Per germline, CDR1 SGHAT and CDR2 FQNNGV. The CDR3 loop is CASSFQGTDYGYTF. Written as DNA, the CDR3 is TGTGCCAGCAGCTTCCAAGGGACAGACTATGGCTACACCTTC.

The chain combines TRBV30 with TRBJ1-2, with D tentatively TRBD1 (5 bases). Looked up from germline, CDR1 is GTSNPN and CDR2 is SVGIG (reference sequence). Trimming shortened V by 6 bases and J by 8 bases, and 22 bases separated the two germline ends. CDR3 length: 14 residues. CDR3 in DNA: TGTGCCTGCTATTCTGGGGCAGGGTTGTCGGGCTACACCTTC. It codes for CACYSGAGLSGYTF.

The chain employs TRBV28 and TRBJ2-1; 9 positions match TRBD2. The CDR3 has 16 residues. The ends lost 6 bases at V and 0 bases at J; junction bases unmatched: 6. Germline V gives CDR1 MDHEN, CDR2 SYDVKM. CDR3 region: CASSFSGGRSYNEQFF. CDR3 DNA: TGTGCCAGCAGCTTTAGCGGGGGACGCTCCTACAATGAGCAGTTCTTC.

V usage is TRBV12-5 and J usage is TRBJ2-1; D ambiguous. V was trimmed by 5 bases and J by 4 bases, leaving 6 bases between them. The germline gives CDR1 LGHNT, CDR2 FRNRAP. The CDR3 is made up of 12 amino acids. CDR3 sequence (DNA): TGTGCTAGTGGTATACAGTACAATGAGCAGTTCTTC. Its translation is CASGIQYNEQFF.

The chain's CDR3 is CASSLTVNTEAFF. The CDR3, as DNA: TGCGCCAGCAGCCTAACAGTGAACACTGAAGCTTTCTTT. The chain has TRBV5-1 and TRBJ1-1; D not resolved. The V gene's germline CDR1 is SGHRS and CDR2 YFSETQ. The ends were cut back, 4 bases at V and 0 bases at J, with 7 bases in the middle. This CDR3 spans 13 amino acids.

The chain combines TRBV7-6 with TRBJ1-1; weak D call: TRBD1 (6 bases). CDR3 size: 12 residues. The V end lost 8 bases, the J end lost 7 bases, and 14 bases lay between the germline ends. CDR1 is SGHVS, CDR2 FNYEAQ, per germline. The CDR3 DNA is TGTGCCAGCTCAAAAGGGGGGGTTGAAGCTTTCTTT. Protein product: CASSKGGVEAFF.

There are a few counts of this clone. The chain joins TRBV23-1 to TRBJ1-5, with 7 nucleotides matching TRBD1. TRBV23-1 is an ORF, and what it does is uncertain. V was pared by 0 bases and J by 4 bases, with 9 bases of the junction left unmatched. This CDR3 has 17 amino acids. CDR3 DNA sequence: TGCGCCAGCAGTCAATCGATGACAGGGTCTTGGAATCAGCCCCAGCATTTT. The encoded protein is CASSQSMTGSWNQPQHF.

This chain joins TRBV5-1 and TRBJ2-7, with TRBD2 identical over 12 bases. The V and J ends lost 2 bases and 3 bases, in that order; junction bases with no gene match: 12. CDR3 length: 18 amino acids. Germline assignment: CDR1 SGHRS and CDR2 YFSETQ. Here the CDR3 reads CASSFSGLAGGTGYEQYF. The CDR3 coding sequence is TGCGCCAGCAGCTTCTCGGGGCTAGCGGGGGGGACTGGCTACGAGCAGTACTTC.

This chain joins TRBV4-3 and TRBJ2-1; 7 bases map to TRBD2. The CDR3 has 14 amino acids. Trimming at V came to 1 base and at J to 7 bases, leaving 4 bases not matched to a gene. CDR1 and CDR2 from the germline V gene are LGHNA and YSLEER. The CDR3: CASSQAWGGNEQFF. CDR3 DNA sequence: TGCGCCAGCAGCCAAGCTTGGGGGGGGAATGAGCAGTTCTTC.

The chain couples TRBV5-4 to TRBJ2-5, with TRBD2 as a possible D gene (5 bases). Trimming took 0 bases from V and 1 from J, leaving 10 bases between them. CDR1 is SGHNT, CDR2 YYREEE, per germline (reference sequence). The CDR3 is 15 amino acids. In DNA, the CDR3 is TGTGCCAGCAGCTTGGCAGGCGGGCCCCAAGAGACCCAGTACTTC. It encodes CASSLAGGPQETQYF.

The rearrangement uses TRBV5-6 and TRBJ2-1; maybe TRBD2 (6 bases). Germline V gives CDR1 SGHDT, CDR2 YYEEEE. The CDR3 is 15 residues long. The V end was cut by 1 base, the J end by 2 bases, with 10 bases between. The CDR3 DNA sequence: TGTGCCAGCAGCTTGTCTCGCGGGACCTACAATGAGCAGTTCTTC. This sequence encodes CASSLSRGTYNEQFF.